This TCR beta chain was observed in a study of T cell responses to AZD1222 COVID-19 vaccine. General study points: Regions 160-218 and 743-854 dominated among vaccine-associated CD4 TCRs spanning spike.

Trimming left V 0 bases short and J 0 bases short, with 7 bases between. The germline CDR1 and CDR2 sequences are SGHRS and YFSETQ. The CDR3 loop spans 15 amino acids. Worth noting for this clone: Its antigen remains unidentified.

Some clones are missing from TCRdb's copy, which holds only in-frame ones; the method was immunoSEQ multiplex PCR. The data contain more than 95,000 clones, 85% to 90% of them singletons. The specimen was peripheral blood, collected 28 days after the second AZD1222 dose. The source is an adult who received the AZD1222 COVID-19 vaccine. The V gene is TRBV5-1, the J gene TRBJ2-1, with D tentatively TRBD2 (5 bases). The CDR3 loop is CASSLVGVSYNEQFF. CDR3 coding DNA: TGCGCCAGCAGCTTGGTGGGAGTCTCCTACAATGAGCAGTTCTTC.